The T cell receptor beta chain described here comes from a study of CD8 T cells in ankylosing spondylitis. V lost 4 bases, J lost 10 bases, and 15 bases lay in between. This CDR3 has 13 amino acids. Germline CDR1 reads SGHRS; CDR2 reads YFSETQ. Making the TCR beta libraries involved quantitative 5'-RACE with molecular barcodes. TCRdb fed the 5' RACE reads into MiXCR, producing one record per CDR3 protein. The profile shows about 280,000 distinct CDR3 sequences, roughly 20% of them singletons. The clonotype was recovered from a male donor with ankylosing spondylitis or in good health (not recorded which). The chain is built from TRBV5-1 and TRBJ2-1; the D gene is possibly TRBD1 (6 bases). Sequencing input: blood, either unsorted or a sorted T cell fraction (not recorded which). CDR3 sequence: CASSPQGQGEQFF. CDR3 DNA sequence: TGCGCCAGCAGCCCACAGGGCCAAGGGGAGCAGTTCTTC.